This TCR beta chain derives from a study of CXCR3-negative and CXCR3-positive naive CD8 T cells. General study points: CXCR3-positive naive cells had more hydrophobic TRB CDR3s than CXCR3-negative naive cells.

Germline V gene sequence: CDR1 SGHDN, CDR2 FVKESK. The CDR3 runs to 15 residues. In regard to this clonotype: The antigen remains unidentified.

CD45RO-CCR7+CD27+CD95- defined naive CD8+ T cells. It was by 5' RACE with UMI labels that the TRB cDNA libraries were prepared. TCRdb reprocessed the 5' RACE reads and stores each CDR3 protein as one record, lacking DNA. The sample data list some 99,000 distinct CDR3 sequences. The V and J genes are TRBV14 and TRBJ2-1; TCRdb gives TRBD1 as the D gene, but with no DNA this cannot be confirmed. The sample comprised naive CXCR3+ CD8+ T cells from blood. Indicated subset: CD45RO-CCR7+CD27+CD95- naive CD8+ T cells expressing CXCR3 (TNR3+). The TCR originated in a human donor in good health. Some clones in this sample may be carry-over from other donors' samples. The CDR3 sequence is CASSQPGTAFMGQFF.